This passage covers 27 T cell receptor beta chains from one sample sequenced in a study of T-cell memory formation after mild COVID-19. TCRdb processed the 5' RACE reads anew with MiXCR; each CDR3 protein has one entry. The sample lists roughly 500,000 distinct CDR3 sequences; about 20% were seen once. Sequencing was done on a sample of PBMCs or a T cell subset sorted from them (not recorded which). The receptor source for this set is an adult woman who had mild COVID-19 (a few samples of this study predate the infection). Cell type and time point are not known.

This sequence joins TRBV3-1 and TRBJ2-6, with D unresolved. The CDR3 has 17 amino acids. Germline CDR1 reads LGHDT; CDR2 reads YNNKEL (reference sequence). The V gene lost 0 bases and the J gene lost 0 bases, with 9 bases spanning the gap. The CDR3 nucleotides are TGTGCCAGCAGCCAAGATACGGTGGGCTCTGGGGCCAACGTCCTGACTTTC. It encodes CASSQDTVGSGANVLTF.

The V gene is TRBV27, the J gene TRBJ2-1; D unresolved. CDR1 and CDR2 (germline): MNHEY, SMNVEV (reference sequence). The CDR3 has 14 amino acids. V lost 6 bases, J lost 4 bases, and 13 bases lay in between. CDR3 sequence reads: CASSPVKGYNEQFF. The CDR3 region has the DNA TGTGCCAGCAGCCCCGTAAAGGGTTACAATGAGCAGTTCTTC.

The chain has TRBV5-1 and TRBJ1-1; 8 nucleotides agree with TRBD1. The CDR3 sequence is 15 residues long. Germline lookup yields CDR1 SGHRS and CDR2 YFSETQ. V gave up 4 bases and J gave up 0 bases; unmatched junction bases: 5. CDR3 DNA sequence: TGCGCCAGCAGCGGAAAACAGGGGGTGAACACTGAAGCTTTCTTT. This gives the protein CASSGKQGVNTEAFF.

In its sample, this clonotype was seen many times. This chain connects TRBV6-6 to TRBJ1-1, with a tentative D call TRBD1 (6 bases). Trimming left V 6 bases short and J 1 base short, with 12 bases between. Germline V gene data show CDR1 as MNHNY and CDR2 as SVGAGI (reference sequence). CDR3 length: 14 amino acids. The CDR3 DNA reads TGTGCCAGCAGCCCACGAGGGGGGAACACTGAAGCTTTCTTT. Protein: CASSPRGGNTEAFF.

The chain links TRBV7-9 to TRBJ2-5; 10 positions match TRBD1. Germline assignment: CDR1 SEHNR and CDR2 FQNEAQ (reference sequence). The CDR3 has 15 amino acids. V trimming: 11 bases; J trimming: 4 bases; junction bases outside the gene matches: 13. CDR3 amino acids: CAVTPGQGTAETQYF. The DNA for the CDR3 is TGTGCCGTAACTCCGGGACAGGGGACGGCAGAGACCCAGTACTTC.

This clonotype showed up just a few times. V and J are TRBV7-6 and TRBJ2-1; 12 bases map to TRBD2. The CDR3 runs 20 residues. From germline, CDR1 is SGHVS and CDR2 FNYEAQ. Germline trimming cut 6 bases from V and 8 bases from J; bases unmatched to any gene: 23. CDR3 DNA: TGTGCCAGCAGTGGTAGCGTACTAGCGGGAGGCCCCCCGGTCTGGGATGAGCAGTTCTTC. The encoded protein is CASSGSVLAGGPPVWDEQFF.

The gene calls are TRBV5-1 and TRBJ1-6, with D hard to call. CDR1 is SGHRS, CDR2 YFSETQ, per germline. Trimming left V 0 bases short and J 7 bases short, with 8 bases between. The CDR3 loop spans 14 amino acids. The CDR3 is CASSLGKANSPLHF. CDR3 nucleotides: TGCGCCAGCAGCTTGGGGAAGGCGAATTCACCCCTCCACTTT.

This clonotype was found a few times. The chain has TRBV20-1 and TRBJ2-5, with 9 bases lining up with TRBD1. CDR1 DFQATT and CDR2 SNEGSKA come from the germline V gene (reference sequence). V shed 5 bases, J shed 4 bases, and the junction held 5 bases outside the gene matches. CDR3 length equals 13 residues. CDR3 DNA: TGCAGTGCTGATCCGGGACAGGGAGAGACCCAGTACTTC. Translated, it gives CSADPGQGETQYF.

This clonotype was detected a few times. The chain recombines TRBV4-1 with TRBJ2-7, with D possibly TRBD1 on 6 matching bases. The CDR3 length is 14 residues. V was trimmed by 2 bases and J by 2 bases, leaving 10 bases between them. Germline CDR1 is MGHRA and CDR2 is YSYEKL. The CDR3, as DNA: TGCGCCAGCAGCCAATCCACAGGGCCCTACGAGCAGTACTTC. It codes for CASSQSTGPYEQYF.

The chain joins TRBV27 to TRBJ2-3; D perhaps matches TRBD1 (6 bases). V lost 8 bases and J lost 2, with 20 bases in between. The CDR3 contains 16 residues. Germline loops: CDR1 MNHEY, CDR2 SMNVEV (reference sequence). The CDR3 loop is CASPNGTDRLTDTQYF. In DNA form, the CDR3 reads TGTGCCAGCCCTAACGGGACGGACAGACTCACAGATACGCAGTATTTT.

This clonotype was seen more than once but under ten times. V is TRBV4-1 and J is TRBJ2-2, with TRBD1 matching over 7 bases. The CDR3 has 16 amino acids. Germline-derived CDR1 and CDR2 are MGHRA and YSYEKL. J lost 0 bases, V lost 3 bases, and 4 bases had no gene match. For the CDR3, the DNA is TGCGCCAGCAGCCATCGACAGGGTTCGAACACCGGGGAGCTGTTTTTT. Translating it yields CASSHRQGSNTGELFF.

CDR3 region: CASSSRRERVNEQFF. As DNA, the CDR3 is TGTGCCAGCAGCTCGCGGCGAGAGCGAGTCAATGAGCAGTTCTTC. The chain uses TRBV11-2 and TRBJ2-1, with D uncertain. Germline CDR1 reads SGHAT; CDR2 reads FQNNGV. The CDR3 consists of 15 residues. Trimming took 4 bases from V and 6 from J, leaving 16 bases between them.

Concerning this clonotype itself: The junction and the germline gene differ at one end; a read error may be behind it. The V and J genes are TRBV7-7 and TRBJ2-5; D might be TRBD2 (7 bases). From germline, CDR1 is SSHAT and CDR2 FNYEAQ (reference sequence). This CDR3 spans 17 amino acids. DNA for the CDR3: TGTGCTAGCAGCGCAGTTCCCTCGGGGGGCAGGCAAGAGACCCAGTACTTC. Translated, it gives CASSAVPSGGRQETQYF.

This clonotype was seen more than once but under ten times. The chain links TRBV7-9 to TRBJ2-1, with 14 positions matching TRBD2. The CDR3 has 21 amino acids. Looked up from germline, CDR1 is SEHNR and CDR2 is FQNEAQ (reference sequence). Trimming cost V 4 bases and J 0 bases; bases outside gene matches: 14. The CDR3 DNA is TGTGCCAGCAGCTCAACGATAGGGACTAGCGGGAGTTCCCTCTCCTACAATGAGCAGTTCTTC. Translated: CASSSTIGTSGSSLSYNEQFF.

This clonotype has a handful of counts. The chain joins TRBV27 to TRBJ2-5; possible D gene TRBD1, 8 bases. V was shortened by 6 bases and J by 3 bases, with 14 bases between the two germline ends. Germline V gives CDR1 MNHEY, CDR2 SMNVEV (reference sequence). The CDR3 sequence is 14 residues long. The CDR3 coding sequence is TGTGCCAGCAGGCATACAGGGGGGGAAGAGACCCAGTACTTC. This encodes CASRHTGGEETQYF.

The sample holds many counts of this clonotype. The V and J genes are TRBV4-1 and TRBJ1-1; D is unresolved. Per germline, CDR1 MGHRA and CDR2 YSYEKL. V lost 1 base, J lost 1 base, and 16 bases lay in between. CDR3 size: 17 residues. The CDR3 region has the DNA TGCGCCAGCAGCCAAGGGAAAGGCGGACGGAAGAACACTGAAGCTTTCTTT. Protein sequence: CASSQGKGGRKNTEAFF.

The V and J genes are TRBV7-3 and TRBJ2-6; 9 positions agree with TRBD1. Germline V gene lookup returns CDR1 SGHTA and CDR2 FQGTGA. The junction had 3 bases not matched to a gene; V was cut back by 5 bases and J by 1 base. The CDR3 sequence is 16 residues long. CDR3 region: CASSLQGASGANVLTF. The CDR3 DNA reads TGTGCCAGCAGCCTACAGGGGGCGTCTGGGGCCAACGTCCTGACTTTC.

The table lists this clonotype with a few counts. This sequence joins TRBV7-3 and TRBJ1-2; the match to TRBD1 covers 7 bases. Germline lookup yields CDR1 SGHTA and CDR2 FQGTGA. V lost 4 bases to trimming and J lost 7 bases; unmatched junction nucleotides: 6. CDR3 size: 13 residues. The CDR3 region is CASSSSQGVGYTF. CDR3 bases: TGTGCCAGCAGCTCATCTCAGGGGGTTGGCTACACCTTC.

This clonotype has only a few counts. CDR3: CASSPNPGGWTGELFF. The CDR3 region has the DNA TGTGCCAGCAGCCCTAACCCGGGGGGGTGGACCGGGGAGCTGTTTTTT. This chain links TRBV7-8 with TRBJ2-2; 8 nucleotides match TRBD2. Trimming took 5 bases from V and 5 from J; bases not matched to a gene: 10. The V gene's germline CDR1 is SGHVS and CDR2 FQNEAQ. The CDR3 is made up of 16 amino acids.

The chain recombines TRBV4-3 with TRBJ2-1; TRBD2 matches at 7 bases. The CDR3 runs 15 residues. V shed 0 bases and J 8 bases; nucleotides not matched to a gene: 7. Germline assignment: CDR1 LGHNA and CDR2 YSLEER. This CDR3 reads CASSQEGRERDEQFF. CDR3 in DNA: TGCGCCAGCAGCCAAGAGGGGCGGGAGAGGGATGAGCAGTTCTTC.

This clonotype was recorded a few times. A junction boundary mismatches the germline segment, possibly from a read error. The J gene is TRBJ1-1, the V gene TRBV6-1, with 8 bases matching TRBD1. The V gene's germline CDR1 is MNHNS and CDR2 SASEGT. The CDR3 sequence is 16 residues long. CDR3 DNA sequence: TGTGCCAGCAGGGAAGGACAGGGAAGGTTTATGACTGAAGCTTTCTTT. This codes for CASREGQGRFMTEAFF.

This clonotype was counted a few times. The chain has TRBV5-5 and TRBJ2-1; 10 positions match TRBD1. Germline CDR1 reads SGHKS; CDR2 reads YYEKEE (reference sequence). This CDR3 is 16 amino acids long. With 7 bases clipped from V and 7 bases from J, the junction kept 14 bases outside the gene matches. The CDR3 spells CASREGGTGAMNEQFF. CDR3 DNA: TGTGCCAGCCGCGAAGGCGGGACAGGGGCTATGAATGAGCAGTTCTTC.

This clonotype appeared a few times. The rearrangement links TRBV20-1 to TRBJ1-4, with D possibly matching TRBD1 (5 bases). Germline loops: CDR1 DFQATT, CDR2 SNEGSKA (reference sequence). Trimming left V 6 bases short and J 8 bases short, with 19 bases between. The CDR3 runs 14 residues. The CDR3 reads CSAPPPGTSEKLFF. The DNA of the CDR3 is TGCAGTGCCCCTCCGCCAGGGACGAGCGAAAAACTGTTTTTT.

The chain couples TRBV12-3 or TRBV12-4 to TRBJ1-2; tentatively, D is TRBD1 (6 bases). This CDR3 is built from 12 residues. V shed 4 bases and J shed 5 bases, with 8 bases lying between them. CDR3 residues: CASSWGLYGYTF. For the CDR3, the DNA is TGTGCCAGCAGTTGGGGGCTTTATGGCTACACCTTC.

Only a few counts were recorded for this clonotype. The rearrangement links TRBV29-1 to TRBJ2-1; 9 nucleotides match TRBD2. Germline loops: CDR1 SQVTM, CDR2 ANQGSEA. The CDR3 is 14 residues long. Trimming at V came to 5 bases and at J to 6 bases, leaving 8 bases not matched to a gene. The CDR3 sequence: CSVRGTSLGNEQFF. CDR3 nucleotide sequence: TGCAGCGTTCGGGGGACTAGCCTAGGCAATGAGCAGTTCTTC.

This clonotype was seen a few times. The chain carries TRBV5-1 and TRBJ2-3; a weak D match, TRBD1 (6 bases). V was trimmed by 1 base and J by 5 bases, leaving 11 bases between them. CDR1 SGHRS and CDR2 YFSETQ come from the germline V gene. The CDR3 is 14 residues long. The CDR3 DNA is TGCGCCAGCAGCTTGAGACACAGGGAAGATACGCAGTATTTT. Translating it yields CASSLRHREDTQYF.

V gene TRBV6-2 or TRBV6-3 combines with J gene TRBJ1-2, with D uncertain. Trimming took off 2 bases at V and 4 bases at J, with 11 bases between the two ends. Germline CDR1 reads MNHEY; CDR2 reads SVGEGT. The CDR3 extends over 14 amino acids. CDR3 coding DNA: TGTGCCAGCAGTTACCGGGAATCCGCCTATGGCTACACCTTC. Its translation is CASSYRESAYGYTF.